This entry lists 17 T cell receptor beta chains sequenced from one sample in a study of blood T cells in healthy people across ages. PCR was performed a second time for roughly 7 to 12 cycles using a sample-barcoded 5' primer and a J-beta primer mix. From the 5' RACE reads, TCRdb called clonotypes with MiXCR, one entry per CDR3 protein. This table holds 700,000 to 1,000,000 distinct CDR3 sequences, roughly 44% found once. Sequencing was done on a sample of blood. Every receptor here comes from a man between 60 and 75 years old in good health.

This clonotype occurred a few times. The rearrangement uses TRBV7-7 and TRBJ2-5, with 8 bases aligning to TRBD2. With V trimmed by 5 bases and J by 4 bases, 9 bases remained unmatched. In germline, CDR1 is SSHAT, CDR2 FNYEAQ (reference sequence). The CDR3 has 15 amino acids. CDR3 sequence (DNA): TGTGCCAGCAGCCGAACTACCAGCGGGGGAGAGACCCAGTACTTC. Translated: CASSRTTSGGETQYF.

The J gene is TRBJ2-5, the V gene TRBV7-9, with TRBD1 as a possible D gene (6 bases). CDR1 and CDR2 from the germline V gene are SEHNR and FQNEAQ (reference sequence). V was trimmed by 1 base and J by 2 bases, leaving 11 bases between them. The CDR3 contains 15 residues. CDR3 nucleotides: TGTGCCAGCAGCTTAGGACAGGCGAAGCAAGAGACCCAGTACTTC. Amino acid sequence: CASSLGQAKQETQYF.

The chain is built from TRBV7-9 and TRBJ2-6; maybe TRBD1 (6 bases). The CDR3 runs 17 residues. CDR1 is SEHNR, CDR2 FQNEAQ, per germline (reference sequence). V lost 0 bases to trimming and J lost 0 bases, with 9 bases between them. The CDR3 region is CASSLAAGASGANVLTF. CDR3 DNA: TGTGCCAGCAGCTTAGCCGCAGGGGCCTCTGGGGCCAACGTCCTGACTTTC.

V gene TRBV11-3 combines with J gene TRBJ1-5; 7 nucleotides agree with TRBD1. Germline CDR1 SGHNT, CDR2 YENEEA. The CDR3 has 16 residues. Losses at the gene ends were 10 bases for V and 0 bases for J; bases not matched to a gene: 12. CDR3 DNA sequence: TGTGCCATCGTGAAGGGGGCTTCTGATAGCAATCAGCCCCAGCATTTT. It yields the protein CAIVKGASDSNQPQHF.

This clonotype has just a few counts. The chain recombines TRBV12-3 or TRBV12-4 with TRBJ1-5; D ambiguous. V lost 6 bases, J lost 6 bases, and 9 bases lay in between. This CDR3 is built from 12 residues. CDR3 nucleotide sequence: TGTGCCAGCAGCCCTTCCAGTCAGCCCCAGCATTTT. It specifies CASSPSSQPQHF.

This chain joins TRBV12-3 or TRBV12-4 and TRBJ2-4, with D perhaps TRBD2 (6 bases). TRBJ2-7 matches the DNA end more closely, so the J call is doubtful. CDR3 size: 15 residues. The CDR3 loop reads CASSPAGGRENEQYF. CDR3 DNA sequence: TGTGCCAGCAGTCCTGCCGGGGGTAGGGAAAACGAGCAGTACTTC.

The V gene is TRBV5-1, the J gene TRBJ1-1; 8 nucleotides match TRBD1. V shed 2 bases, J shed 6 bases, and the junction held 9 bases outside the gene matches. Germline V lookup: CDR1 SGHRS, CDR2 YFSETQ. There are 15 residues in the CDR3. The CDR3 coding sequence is TGCGCCAGCAGCTTAACCGGACAGGGCTCCCCTGAAGCTTTCTTT. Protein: CASSLTGQGSPEAFF.

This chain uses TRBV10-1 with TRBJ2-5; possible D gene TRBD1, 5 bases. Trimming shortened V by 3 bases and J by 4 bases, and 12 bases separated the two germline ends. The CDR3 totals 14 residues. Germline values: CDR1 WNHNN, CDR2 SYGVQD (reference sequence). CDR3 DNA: TGCGCCAGCAGTGAAGGGGCTAGTCGAGAGACCCAGTACTTC. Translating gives CASSEGASRETQYF.

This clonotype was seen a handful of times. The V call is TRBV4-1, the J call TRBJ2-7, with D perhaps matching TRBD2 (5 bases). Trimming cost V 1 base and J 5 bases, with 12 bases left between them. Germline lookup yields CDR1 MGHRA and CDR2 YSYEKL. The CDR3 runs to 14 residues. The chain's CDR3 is CASSQVPGSNEQYF. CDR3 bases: TGCGCCAGCAGCCAAGTACCGGGGTCTAACGAGCAGTACTTC.

CDR3 DNA sequence: TGCAGTGCTAGTGGTCCGAGGGAATACTACGAGCAGTACTTC. It codes for CSASGPREYYEQYF. V gene TRBV20-1 combines with J gene TRBJ2-7, with D perhaps matching TRBD2 (5 bases). This CDR3 spans 14 amino acids. Trimming stripped 3 bases from V and 3 bases from J, with 15 bases between. The germline CDR1 and CDR2 sequences are DFQATT and SNEGSKA (reference sequence).

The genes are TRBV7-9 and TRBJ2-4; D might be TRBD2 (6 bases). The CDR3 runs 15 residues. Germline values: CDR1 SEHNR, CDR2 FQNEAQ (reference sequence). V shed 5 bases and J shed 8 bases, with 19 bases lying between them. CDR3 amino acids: CASSAQTVPGDIQYF. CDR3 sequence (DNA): TGTGCCAGCAGCGCCCAAACAGTCCCGGGGGACATTCAGTACTTC.

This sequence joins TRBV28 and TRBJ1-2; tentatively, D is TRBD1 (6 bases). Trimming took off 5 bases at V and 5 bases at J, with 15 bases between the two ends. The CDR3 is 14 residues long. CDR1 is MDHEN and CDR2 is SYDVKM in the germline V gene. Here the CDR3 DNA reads TGTGCCAGCAGTCCGACAGGAGTAGTTTATGGCTACACCTTC. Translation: CASSPTGVVYGYTF.

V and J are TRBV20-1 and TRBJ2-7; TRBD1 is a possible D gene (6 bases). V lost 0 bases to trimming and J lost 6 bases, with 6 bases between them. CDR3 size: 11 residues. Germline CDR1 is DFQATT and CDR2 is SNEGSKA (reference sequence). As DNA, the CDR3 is TGCAGTGCTAGAGAGGGGGCCGAGCAGTACTTC. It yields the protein CSAREGAEQYF.

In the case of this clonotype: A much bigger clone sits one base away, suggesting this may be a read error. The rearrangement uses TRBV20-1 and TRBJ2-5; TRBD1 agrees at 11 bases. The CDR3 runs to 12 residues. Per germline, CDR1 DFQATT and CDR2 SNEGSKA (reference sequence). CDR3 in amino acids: CRGTGGSNEQYF. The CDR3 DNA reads TGCAGGGGGACAGGGGGGAGTAATGAGCAGTACTTC.

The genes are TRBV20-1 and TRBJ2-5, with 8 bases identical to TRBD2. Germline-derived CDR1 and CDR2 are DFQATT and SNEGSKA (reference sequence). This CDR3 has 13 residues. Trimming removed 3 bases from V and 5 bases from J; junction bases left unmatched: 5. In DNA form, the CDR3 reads TGCAGTGCTAGCCCGGGACTAGAGGAGACCCAGTACTTC. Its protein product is CSASPGLEETQYF.

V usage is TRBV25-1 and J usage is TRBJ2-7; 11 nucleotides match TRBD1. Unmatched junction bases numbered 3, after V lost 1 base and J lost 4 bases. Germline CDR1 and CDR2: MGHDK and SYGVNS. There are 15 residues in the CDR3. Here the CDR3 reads CASSESGQGGYEQYF. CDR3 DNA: TGTGCCAGCAGTGAATCGGGACAGGGGGGTTACGAGCAGTACTTC.

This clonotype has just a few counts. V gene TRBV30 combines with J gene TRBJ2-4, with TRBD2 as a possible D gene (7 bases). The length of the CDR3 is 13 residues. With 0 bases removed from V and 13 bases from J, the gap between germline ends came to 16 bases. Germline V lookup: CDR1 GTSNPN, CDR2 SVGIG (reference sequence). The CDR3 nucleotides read TGTGCCTGGAGTGTAAGGGGGGGGTATCTCCAGTACTTC. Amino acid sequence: CAWSVRGGYLQYF. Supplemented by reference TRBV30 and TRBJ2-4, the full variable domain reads SQTIHQWPATLVQPVGSPLSLECTVEGTSNPNLYWYRQAAGRGLQLLFYSVGIGQISSEVPQNLSASRPQDRQFILSSKKLLLSDSGFYLCAWSVRGGYLQYFGAGTRLSVL.